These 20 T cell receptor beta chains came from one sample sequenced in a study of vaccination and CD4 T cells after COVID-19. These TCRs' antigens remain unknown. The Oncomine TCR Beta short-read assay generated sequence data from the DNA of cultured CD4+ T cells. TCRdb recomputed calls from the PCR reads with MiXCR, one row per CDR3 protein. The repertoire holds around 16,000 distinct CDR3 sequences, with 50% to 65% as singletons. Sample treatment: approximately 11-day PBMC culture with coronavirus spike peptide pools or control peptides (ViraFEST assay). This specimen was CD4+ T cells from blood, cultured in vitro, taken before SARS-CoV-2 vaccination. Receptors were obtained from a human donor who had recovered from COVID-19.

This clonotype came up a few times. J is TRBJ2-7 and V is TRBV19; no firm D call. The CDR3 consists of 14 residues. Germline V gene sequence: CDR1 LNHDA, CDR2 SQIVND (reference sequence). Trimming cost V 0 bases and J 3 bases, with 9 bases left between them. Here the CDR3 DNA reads TGTGCCAGTAGTATAGACCGCTACGGCTACGAGCAGTACTTC. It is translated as CASSIDRYGYEQYF.

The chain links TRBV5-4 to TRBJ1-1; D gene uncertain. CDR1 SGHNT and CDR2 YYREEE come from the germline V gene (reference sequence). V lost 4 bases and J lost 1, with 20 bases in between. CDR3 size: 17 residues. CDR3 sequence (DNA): TGTGCCAGCAGCCCAACGGTACCACGACTGCCGAACACTGAAGCTTTCTTT. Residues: CASSPTVPRLPNTEAFF. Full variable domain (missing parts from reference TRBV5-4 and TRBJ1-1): ETGVTQSPTHLIKTRGQQVTLRCSSQSGHNTVSWYQQALGQGPQFIFQYYREEENGRGNFPPRFSGLQFPNYSSELNVNALELDDSALYLCASSPTVPRLPNTEAFFGQGTRLTVV.

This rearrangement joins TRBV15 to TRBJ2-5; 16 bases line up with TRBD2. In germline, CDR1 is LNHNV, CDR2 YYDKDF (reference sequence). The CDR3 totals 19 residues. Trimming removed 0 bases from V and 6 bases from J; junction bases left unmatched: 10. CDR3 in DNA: TGTGCCACCAGCAGAGATCTCAGTGGGGGACTAGCGGGAGGGAAGACCCAGTACTTC. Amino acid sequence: CATSRDLSGGLAGGKTQYF.

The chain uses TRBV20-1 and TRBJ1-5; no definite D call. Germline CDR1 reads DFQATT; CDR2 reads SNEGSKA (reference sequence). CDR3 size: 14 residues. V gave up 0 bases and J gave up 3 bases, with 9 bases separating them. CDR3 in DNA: TGCAGTGCTAGAGATCGGCAGTACAATCAGCCCCAGCATTTT. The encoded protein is CSARDRQYNQPQHF.

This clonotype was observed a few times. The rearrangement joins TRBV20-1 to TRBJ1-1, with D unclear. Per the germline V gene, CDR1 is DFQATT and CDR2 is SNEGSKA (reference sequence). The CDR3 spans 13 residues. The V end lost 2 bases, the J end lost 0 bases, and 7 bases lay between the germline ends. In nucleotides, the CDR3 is TGCAGTGCTAGACCGTCCCTGAACACTGAAGCTTTCTTT. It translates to CSARPSLNTEAFF.

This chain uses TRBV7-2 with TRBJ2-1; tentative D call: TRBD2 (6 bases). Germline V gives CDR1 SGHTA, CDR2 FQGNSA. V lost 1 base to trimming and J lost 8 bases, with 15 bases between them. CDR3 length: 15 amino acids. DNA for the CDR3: TGTGCCAGCAGCTTAGGGTTCCGGAGGGCCGATGAGCAGTTCTTC. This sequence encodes CASSLGFRRADEQFF.

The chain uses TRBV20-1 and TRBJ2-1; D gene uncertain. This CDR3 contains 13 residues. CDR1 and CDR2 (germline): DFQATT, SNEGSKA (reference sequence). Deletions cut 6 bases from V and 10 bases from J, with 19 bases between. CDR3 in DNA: TGCAGTGCAGAAGGACGGTTCGCACACGAGCAGTTCTTC. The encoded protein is CSAEGRFAHEQFF.

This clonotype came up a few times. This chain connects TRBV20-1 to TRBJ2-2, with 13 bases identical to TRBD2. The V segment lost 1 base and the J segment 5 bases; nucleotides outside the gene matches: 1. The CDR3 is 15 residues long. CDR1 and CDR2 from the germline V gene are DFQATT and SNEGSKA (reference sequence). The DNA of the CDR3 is TGCAGTGCTAGAGGGGGACTAGCGGGAACCGGGGAGCTGTTTTTT. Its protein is CSARGGLAGTGELFF.

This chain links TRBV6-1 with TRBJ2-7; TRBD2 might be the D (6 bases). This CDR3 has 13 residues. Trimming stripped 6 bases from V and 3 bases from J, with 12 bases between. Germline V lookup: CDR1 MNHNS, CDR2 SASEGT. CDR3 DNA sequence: TGTGCCAGCAGACCGGAGGGGCTCTACGAGCAGTACTTC. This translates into CASRPEGLYEQYF.

CDR3: CASRYSNQPQHF. CDR3 nucleotide sequence: TGTGCCAGCAGGTATAGCAATCAGCCCCAGCATTTT. The rearrangement links TRBV2 to TRBJ1-5; D is uncertain. Germline assignment: CDR1 SNHLY and CDR2 FYNNEI. This CDR3 has 12 amino acids. V was shortened by 6 bases and J by 0 bases, with 3 bases between the two germline ends.

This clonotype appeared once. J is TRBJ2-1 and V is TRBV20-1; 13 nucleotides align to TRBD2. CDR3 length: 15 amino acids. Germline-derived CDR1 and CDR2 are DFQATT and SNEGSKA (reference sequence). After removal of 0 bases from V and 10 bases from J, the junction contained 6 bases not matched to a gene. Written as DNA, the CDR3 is TGCAGTGCTAGAGAGCTAACTAGCGGGAGGGAAGAGCAGTTCTTC. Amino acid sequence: CSARELTSGREEQFF.

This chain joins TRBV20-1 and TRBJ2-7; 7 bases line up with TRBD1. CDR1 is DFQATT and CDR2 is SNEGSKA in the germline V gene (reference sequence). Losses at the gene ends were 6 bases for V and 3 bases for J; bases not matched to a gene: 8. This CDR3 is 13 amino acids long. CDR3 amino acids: CSAVQGINYEQYF. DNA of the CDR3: TGCAGTGCCGTACAGGGGATTAACTACGAGCAGTACTTC.

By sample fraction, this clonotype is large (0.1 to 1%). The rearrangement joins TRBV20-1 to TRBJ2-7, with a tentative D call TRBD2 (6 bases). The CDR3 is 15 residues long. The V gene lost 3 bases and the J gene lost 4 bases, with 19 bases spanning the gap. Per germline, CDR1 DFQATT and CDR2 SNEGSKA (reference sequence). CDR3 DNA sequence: TGCAGTGCTAGGGAGGGGTCTTCGACAGCTTACGAGCAGTACTTC. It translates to CSAREGSSTAYEQYF.

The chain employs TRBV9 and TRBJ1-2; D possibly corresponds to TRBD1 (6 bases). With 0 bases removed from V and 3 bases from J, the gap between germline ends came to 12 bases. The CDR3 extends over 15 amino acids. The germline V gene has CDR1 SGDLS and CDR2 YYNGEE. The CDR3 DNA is TGTGCCAGCAGCGTAGGGCAGGGGATGTACTATGGCTACACCTTC. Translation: CASSVGQGMYYGYTF. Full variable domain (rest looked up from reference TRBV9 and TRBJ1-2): DSGVTQTPKHLITATGQRVTLRCSPRSGDLSVYWYQQSLDQGLQFLIQYYNGEERAKGNILERFSAQQFPDLHSELNLSSLELGDSALYFCASSVGQGMYYGYTFGSGTRLTVV.

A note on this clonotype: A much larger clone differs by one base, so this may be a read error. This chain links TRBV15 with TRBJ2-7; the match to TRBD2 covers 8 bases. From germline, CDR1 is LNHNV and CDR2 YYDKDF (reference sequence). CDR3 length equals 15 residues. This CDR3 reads CATGRDREGPDEQYF. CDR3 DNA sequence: TGTGCCACCGGCAGAGATCGGGAGGGGCCGGACGAGCAGTACTTC.

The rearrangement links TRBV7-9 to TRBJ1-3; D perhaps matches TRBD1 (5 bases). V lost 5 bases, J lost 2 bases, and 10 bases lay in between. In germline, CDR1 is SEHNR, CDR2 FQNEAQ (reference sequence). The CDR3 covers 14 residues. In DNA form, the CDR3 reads TGTGCCAGCAGCCAGGGTATGGCTGGAAACACCATATATTTT. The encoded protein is CASSQGMAGNTIYF.

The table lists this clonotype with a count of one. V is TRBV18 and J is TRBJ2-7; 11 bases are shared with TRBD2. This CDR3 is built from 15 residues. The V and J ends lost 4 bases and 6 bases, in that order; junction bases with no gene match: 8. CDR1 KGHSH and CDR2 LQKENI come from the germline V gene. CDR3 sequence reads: CASSRSGRGLSEQYF. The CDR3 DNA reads TGTGCCAGCTCACGTAGCGGGAGGGGCCTATCCGAGCAGTACTTC.

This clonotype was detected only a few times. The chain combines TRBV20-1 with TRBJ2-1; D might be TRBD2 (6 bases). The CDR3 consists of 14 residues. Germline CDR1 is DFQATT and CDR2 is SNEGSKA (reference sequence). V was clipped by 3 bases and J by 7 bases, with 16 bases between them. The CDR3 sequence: CSARIFWEENEQFF. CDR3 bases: TGCAGTGCTAGGATCTTTTGGGAGGAGAATGAGCAGTTCTTC.

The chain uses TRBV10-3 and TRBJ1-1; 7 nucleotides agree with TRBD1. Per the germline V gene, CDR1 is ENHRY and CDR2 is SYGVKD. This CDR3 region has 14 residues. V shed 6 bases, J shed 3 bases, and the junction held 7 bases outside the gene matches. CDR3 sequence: CAIRPDTGDTEAFF. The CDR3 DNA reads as TGTGCCATCAGGCCCGATACAGGGGACACTGAAGCTTTCTTT.

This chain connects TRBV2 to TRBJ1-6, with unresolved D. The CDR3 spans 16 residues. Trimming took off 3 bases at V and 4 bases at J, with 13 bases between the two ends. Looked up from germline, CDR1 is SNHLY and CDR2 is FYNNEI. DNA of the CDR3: TGTGCCAGCAGTGAGGGTTGGAGGGTTTATAATTCACCCCTCCACTTT. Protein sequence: CASSEGWRVYNSPLHF. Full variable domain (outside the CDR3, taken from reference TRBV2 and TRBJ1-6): EPEVTQTPSHQVTQMGQEVILRCVPISNHLYFYWYRQILGQKVEFLVSFYNNEISEKSEIFDDQFSVERPDGSNFTLKIRSTKLEDSAMYFCASSEGWRVYNSPLHFGNGTRLTVT.